Sequencing of this T cell receptor beta chain was carried out in a study of blood T cell repertoires in COVID-19. V was shortened by 3 bases and J by 5 bases, with 10 bases between the two germline ends. This CDR3 has 13 amino acids. Looked up from germline, CDR1 is LNHDA and CDR2 is SQIVND (reference sequence). The table came from immunoSEQ multiplex PCR; TCRdb's copy has only in-frame clones and leaves some out. The data show some 70,000 clones, approximately 79% seen once. This clone came up a few times. The source of this sequence is a woman aged 50 to 60 with acute or convalescent COVID-19. The chain employs TRBV19 and TRBJ1-1; D might be TRBD1 (6 bases). Input material: peripheral blood. The CDR3 sequence: CASSMGQVTEAFF. The CDR3 coding sequence is TGTGCCAGTAGTATGGGACAAGTTACTGAAGCTTTCTTT.